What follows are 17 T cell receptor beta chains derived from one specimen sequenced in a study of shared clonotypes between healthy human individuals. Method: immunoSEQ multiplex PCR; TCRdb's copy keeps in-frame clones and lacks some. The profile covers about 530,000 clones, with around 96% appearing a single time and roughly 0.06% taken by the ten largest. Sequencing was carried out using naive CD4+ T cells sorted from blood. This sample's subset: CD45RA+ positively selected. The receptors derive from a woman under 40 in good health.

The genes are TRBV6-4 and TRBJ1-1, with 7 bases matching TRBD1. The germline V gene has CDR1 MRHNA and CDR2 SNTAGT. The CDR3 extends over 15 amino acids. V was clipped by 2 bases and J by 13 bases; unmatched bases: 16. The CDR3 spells CASSDVAGGKNSVFF. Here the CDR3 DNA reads TGTGCCAGCAGTGACGTGGCAGGGGGGAAGAATAGTGTTTTCTTT.

CDR3 DNA: TGTGCCAGCAGACTCCAAACACCCGCCAAGGGGGTAGCTTTCTTT. Encoded protein: CASRLQTPAKGVAFF. The rearrangement links TRBV28 to TRBJ1-1; TRBD1 is a possible D gene (6 bases). V lost 6 bases to trimming and J lost 10 bases, with 24 bases between them. From germline, CDR1 is MDHEN and CDR2 SYDVKM. The CDR3 has 15 amino acids.

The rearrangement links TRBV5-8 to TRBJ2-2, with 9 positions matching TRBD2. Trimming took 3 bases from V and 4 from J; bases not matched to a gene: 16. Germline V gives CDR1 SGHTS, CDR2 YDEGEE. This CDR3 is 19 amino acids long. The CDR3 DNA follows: TGTGCCAGCAGCTCCCATTGGTCAGGGGGACTAGCCGGCACCGGGGAGCTGTTTTTT. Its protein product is CASSSHWSGGLAGTGELFF.

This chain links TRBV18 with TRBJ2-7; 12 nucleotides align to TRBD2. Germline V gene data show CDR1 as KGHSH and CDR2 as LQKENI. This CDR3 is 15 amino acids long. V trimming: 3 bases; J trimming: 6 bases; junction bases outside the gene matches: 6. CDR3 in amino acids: CASSPYGTSGREQYF. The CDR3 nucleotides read TGTGCCAGCTCACCGTACGGGACTAGCGGGCGCGAGCAGTACTTC.

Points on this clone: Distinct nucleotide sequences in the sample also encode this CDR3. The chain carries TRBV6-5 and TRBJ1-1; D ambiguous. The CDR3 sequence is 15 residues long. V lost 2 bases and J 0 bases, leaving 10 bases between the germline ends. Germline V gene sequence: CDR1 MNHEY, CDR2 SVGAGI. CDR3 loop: CASSYSGRMNTEAFF. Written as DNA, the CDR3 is TGTGCCAGCAGTTACAGTGGACGGATGAACACTGAAGCTTTCTTT.

The CDR3 here is CASSLFGLGNTIYF. CDR3 DNA sequence: TGTGCCAGCAGTTTATTTGGCTTAGGGAACACCATATATTTT. The chain combines TRBV28 with TRBJ1-3; no reliable D call. This CDR3 has 14 residues. Per germline, CDR1 MDHEN and CDR2 SYDVKM. Trimming removed 1 base from V and 7 bases from J, with 11 bases in between. Combining the CDR3 with reference TRBV28 and TRBJ1-3 gives the whole variable domain DVKVTQSSRYLVKRTGEKVFLECVQDMDHENMFWYRQDPGLGLRLIYFSYDVKMKEKGDIPEGYSVSREKKERFSLILESASTNQTSMYLCASSLFGLGNTIYFGEGSWLTVV.

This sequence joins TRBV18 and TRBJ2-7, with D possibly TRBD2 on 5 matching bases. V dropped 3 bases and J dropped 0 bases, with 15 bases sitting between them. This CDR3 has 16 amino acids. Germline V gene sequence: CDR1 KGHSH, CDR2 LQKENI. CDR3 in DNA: TGTGCCAGCTCACCGATGGAGGTTTGGAGCTCCTACGAGCAGTACTTC. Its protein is CASSPMEVWSSYEQYF.

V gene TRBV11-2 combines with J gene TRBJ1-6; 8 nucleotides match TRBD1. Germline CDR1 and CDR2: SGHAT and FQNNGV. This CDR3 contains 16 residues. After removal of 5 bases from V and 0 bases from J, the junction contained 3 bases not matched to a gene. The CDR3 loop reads CASSATGGSYNSPLHF. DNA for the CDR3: TGTGCCAGCAGCGCAACAGGGGGCTCCTATAATTCACCCCTCCACTTT.

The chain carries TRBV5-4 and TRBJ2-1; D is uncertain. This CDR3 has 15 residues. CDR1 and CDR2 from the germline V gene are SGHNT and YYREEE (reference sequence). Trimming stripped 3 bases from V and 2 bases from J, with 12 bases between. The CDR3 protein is CASSSQGRPYNEQFF. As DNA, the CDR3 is TGTGCCAGCAGCTCGCAAGGAAGACCCTACAATGAGCAGTTCTTC.

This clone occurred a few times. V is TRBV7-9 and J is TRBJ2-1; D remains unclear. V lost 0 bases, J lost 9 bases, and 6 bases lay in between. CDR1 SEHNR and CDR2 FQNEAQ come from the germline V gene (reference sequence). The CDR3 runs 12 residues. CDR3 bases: TGTGCCAGCAGCTTAGCTAGTAGTGAGCAGTTCTTC. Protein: CASSLASSEQFF.

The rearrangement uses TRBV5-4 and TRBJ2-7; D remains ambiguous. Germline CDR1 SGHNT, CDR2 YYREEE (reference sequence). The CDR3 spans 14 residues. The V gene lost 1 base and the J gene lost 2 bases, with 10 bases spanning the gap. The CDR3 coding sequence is TGTGCCAGCAGCTTGCAGGCAGAGCCCTACGAGCAGTACTTC. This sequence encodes CASSLQAEPYEQYF.

The CDR3 sequence: CASSLEYGSHQPQHF. The CDR3 DNA is TGCGCCAGCAGCTTGGAATACGGGTCCCATCAGCCCCAGCATTTT. This chain connects TRBV5-1 to TRBJ1-5; D not certain. The germline CDR1 and CDR2 sequences are SGHRS and YFSETQ. The CDR3 covers 15 residues. The V end was cut by 0 bases, the J end by 5 bases, with 12 bases between. The full variable domain, rest sourced from reference TRBV5-1 and TRBJ1-5, is KAGVTQTPRYLIKTRGQQVTLSCSPISGHRSVSWYQQTPGQGLQFLFEYFSETQRNKGNFPGRFSGRQFSNSRSEMNVSTLELGDSALYLCASSLEYGSHQPQHFGDGTRLSIL.

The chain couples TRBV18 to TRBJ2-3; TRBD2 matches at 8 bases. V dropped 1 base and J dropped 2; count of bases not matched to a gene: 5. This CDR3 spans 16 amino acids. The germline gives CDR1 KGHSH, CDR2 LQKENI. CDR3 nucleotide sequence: TGTGCCAGCTCACCACAAGAGCGGGAGTACACAGATACGCAGTATTTT. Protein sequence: CASSPQEREYTDTQYF.

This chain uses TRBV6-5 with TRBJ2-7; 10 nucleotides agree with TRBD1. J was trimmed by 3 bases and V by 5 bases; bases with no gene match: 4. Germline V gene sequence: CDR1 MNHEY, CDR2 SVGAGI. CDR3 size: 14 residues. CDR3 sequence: CASSPGQGLYEQYF. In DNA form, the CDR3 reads TGTGCCAGCAGTCCGGGACAGGGGCTCTACGAGCAGTACTTC.

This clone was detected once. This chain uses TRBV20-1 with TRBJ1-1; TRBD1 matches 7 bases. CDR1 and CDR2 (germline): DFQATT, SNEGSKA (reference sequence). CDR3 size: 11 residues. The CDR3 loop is CRGQGDTEAFF. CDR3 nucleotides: TGCAGGGGGCAGGGGGACACTGAAGCTTTCTTT.

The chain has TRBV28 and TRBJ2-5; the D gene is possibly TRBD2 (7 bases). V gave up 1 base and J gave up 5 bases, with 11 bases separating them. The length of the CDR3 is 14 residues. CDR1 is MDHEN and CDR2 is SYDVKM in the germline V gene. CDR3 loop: CASSLSGGPETQYF. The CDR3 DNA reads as TGTGCCAGCAGTTTATCCGGGGGGCCGGAGACCCAGTACTTC.

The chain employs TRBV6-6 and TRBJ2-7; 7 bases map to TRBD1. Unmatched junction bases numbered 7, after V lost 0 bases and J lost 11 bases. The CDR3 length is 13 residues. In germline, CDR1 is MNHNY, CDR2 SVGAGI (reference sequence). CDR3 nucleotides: TGTGCCAGCAGTTACTCGTTTACAGGGGAGAAGTACTTC. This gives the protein CASSYSFTGEKYF.